This TCR beta chain stems from a study of spatial heterogeneity in lung cancer. Whole-study context: Detected beta-chain sequences consistently exceeded alpha-chain sequences.

CDR3 size: 15 residues. Looked up from germline, CDR1 is KGHDR and CDR2 is SFDVKD. V lost 9 bases and J lost 1, with 17 bases in between. In TCRdb, the 5' RACE reads were re-called with MiXCR into one record per CDR3 protein. The sample records roughly 39,000 distinct CDR3 sequences, 5.8% being singletons. This clonotype was detected many times. The time point denotes: sample taken at primary tumor resection. The authors sequenced whole RNA from tumor, nontumor lung or frozen PBMC without sorting. The donor group consisted of approximately 77 patients who had untreated, early-stage non-small cell lung cancer.

This chain uses TRBV24-1 with TRBJ1-1; a possible D gene is TRBD1 (5 bases). This TCR was recovered from a male donor with early-stage non-small cell lung cancer. Sequencing used PBMCs, obtained at surgery. CDR3 region: CATSPSGGGNTEAFF. In DNA form, the CDR3 reads TGTGCCACCTCTCCCAGTGGGGGGGGGAACACTGAAGCTTTCTTT.